The clone carrying this T cell receptor (beta chain) was observed a single time. This sample was included in a study of blood T cell repertoires in COVID-19. Study details: The United States, Italy and Spain were the sources of the acute and convalescent COVID-19 samples. The cDNA or gDNA used as material had been derived from T cells, B-cell-depleted T cells, or PBMCs.

Authors' data handling: Amplifying reference gene primers gave estimates of nucleated cell counts. Using immunoSEQ multiplex PCR, the repertoire was profiled, and TCRdb retains in-frame clones only, with some absent. V and J calls and clone size follow that table, whereas D and trimming were derived from the DNA. The repertoire has about 290,000 clones, approximately 89% of them found once; the top ten carry 11%. V gave up 6 bases and J gave up 8 bases, with 13 bases separating them. CDR1 and CDR2 from the germline V gene are SQVTM and ANQGSEA. The CDR3 has 12 amino acids. The rearrangement uses TRBV29-1 and TRBJ1-4, with D perhaps matching TRBD1 (5 bases). The material sequenced was peripheral blood. The sequence came from a woman aged 25 to 39 with COVID-19, enrolled during active disease. The CDR3: CSVMGGGEKLFF. The CDR3 nucleotides are TGCAGCGTGATGGGGGGAGGAGAAAAACTGTTTTTT. The full variable domain, completed using reference TRBV29-1 and TRBJ1-4, is SAVISQKPSRDICQRGTSLTIQCQVDSQVTMMFWYRQQPGQSLTLIATANQGSEATYESGFVIDKFPISRPNLTFSTLTVSNMSPEDSSIYLCSVMGGGEKLFFGSGTQLSVL.